This T cell receptor (beta chain) was observed in a study of T cells in Graves' hyperthyroidism and ophthalmopathy. Study background: Blood from the periphery was taken at initial diagnosis, before any treatment.

This CDR3 contains 12 residues. Deletions cut 5 bases from V and 8 bases from J, with 12 bases between. Germline CDR1 reads MNHNS; CDR2 reads SASEGT. Template material for amplifying TCR beta CDR3 regions consisted of RNA transcripts. The HTBI primer set served for first-round RT-PCR of the TCR CDR3. In TCRdb, the multiplex PCR reads were re-called with MiXCR into one record per CDR3 protein. The profile shows about 400,000 distinct CDR3 sequences, around 15% of them singletons. With duration under 3 months, ophthalmopathy was active: Clinical Activity Score at least 3, NOSPECS at least 4. Uncontrolled infection, other autoimmune disease, pregnancy or lactation barred patients from enrollment. Fresh 10 ml peripheral blood yielded PBMCs. This clonotype came up many times.

Specimen: blood. The genes are TRBV6-1 and TRBJ1-1; D remains ambiguous. The source of this sequence is a middle-aged man with Graves' ophthalmopathy. CDR3 nucleotide sequence: TGTGCCAGCAGTCCCGACAATATAGAAGCTTTCTTT. Its protein is CASSPDNIEAFF.